This T cell receptor beta chain is drawn from a study of cytomegalovirus exposure and HLA in healthy donors. Study-wide points: Indistinguishability led to the exclusion of some V segments, TRBV6-2 and TRBV6-3 included. An analysis done earlier found most TCR beta V segments productive about 90% or about 30% of the time.

Use of 60 Vbeta and 13 Jbeta primers characterized the PCR. Method: immunoSEQ multiplex PCR; TCRdb's copy keeps in-frame clones and lacks some. The sample includes around 200,000 clones, roughly 80% of them seen just once. Trimming pared 4 bases from V and 7 bases from J, leaving 11 bases between. Germline V gives CDR1 LGHNA, CDR2 YSLEER. This CDR3 spans 14 amino acids. Worth noting for this clone: The antigen is undetermined. The sample carries other DNA sequences with the same CDR3.

Sequenced input: PBMCs. The TCR sequence derives from a middle-aged man in good health and CMV-seronegative. The V and J genes are TRBV4-3 and TRBJ1-6, with unresolved D. CDR3 DNA: TGCGCCAGCAGCCCTTTCTTAGTGAATTCACCCCTCCACTTT. This translates into CASSPFLVNSPLHF.